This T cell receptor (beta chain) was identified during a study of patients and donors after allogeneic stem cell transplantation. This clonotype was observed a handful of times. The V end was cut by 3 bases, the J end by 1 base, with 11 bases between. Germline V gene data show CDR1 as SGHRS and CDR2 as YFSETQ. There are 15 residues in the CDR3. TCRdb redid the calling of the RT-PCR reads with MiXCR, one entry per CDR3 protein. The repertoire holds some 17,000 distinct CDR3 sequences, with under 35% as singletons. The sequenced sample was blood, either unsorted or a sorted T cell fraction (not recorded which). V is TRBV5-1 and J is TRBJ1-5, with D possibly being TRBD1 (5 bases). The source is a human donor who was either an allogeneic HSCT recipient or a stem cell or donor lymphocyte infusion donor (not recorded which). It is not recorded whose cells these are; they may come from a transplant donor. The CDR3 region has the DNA TGCGCCAGCAGCTCCCAGGGATTGAGCAATCAGCCCCAGCATTTT. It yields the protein CASSSQGLSNQPQHF.